These 8 T cell receptor beta chains were all obtained from the same sample, sequenced in a study of identical twins. MiXCR, applied by TCRdb to the 5' RACE reads, yields one record per CDR3 protein. Of some 1,600,000 distinct CDR3 sequences listed, around a third are singletons. Material for sequencing was cord blood. The source is a newborn girl in good health.

This sequence joins TRBV10-3 and TRBJ2-4; 9 positions agree with TRBD2. J was trimmed by 14 bases and V by 3 bases; bases with no gene match: 5. The CDR3 loop spans 12 amino acids. Germline CDR1 ENHRY, CDR2 SYGVKD. Here the CDR3 DNA reads TGTGCCATCAGTGAAGTAGCGGGGGAAAAGTACTTC. Translation gives CAISEVAGEKYF.

The rearrangement joins TRBV6-5 to TRBJ1-5; 7 bases agree with TRBD1. The V gene's germline CDR1 is MNHEY and CDR2 SVGAGI. Trimming at V came to 0 bases and at J to 2 bases, leaving 10 bases not matched to a gene. CDR3 size: 18 residues. CDR3 sequence: CASSYSRFGDSGNQPQHF. The CDR3 DNA reads as TGTGCCAGCAGTTACTCGAGGTTTGGGGACAGCGGCAATCAGCCCCAGCATTTT.

The gene calls are TRBV5-1 and TRBJ2-1, with 8 nucleotides matching TRBD2. The CDR3 runs 12 residues. With 5 bases clipped from V and 13 bases from J, the junction kept 8 bases outside the gene matches. The germline V gene encodes CDR1 SGHRS and CDR2 YFSETQ. In nucleotides, the CDR3 is TGCGCCAGCAGAGCGGGAGTAGAGACCCAGTTCTTC. Translating gives CASRAGVETQFF.

The V gene is TRBV5-1, the J gene TRBJ2-1; the match to TRBD2 covers 14 bases. Germline CDR1 and CDR2: SGHRS and YFSETQ. The CDR3 contains 15 residues. The V gene end was trimmed by 3 bases and the J gene end by 7 bases; junction bases not matched to a gene: 3. The CDR3 protein is CASSWGTSGGNEQFF. The CDR3 coding sequence is TGCGCCAGCAGCTGGGGGACTAGCGGGGGAAATGAGCAGTTCTTC.

For this clonotype: At one end, the junction sequence differs from germline, possibly due to a read error. This rearrangement joins TRBV29-1 to TRBJ2-6; D is possibly TRBD2 (6 bases). Germline loops: CDR1 SQVTM, CDR2 ANQGSEA. The length of the CDR3 is 15 residues. As DNA, the CDR3 is TGCAGCGTTGGGGGACTCAGCTCTGGGGCCAGCGTCCTGACTTTC. It codes for CSVGGLSSGASVLTF.

This clonotype came up many times. V is TRBV18 and J is TRBJ2-7; D is possibly TRBD1 (6 bases). Between the trimmed V and J ends, which lost 6 bases and 4 bases, there was a span of 16 bases. Germline lookup yields CDR1 KGHSH and CDR2 LQKENI. The CDR3 contains 14 residues. CDR3: CASSIGQGMYEQYF. The CDR3 coding sequence is TGTGCCAGCTCTATCGGGCAGGGGATGTACGAGCAGTACTTC.

The chain has TRBV7-2 and TRBJ1-3; D possibly corresponds to TRBD1 (5 bases). This CDR3 is built from 15 residues. Deletions cut 5 bases from V and 2 bases from J, with 13 bases between. Germline V CDR1 and CDR2: SGHTA, FQGNSA. CDR3 loop: CASSPHGGTGNTIYF. DNA of the CDR3: TGTGCCAGCAGCCCCCATGGGGGAACTGGAAACACCATATATTTT.

The chain has TRBV20-1 and TRBJ1-2; 12 bases agree with TRBD1. This CDR3 has 13 residues. The V gene end was trimmed by 4 bases and the J gene end by 5 bases; junction bases not matched to a gene: 2. Germline V lookup: CDR1 DFQATT, CDR2 SNEGSKA (reference sequence). The chain's CDR3 is CSAKGQGAYGYTF. The CDR3 DNA reads TGCAGTGCTAAGGGACAGGGGGCATATGGCTACACCTTC.